This T cell receptor beta chain was profiled in a study of CD8 T cells in ankylosing spondylitis. TCRdb called the 5' RACE reads again in MiXCR, with one record for every CDR3 protein. The sample contains around 490,000 distinct CDR3 sequences, 5.3% of which appear only once. Losses at the gene ends were 5 bases for V and 0 bases for J; bases not matched to a gene: 7. The CDR3 length is 14 residues. In germline, CDR1 is DFQATT, CDR2 SNEGSKA (reference sequence). As regards this clonotype: Antigen specificity is unknown.

Study conclusions and caveats: A TCR beta motif made of about eight highly homologous variants seemed typical of ankylosing spondylitis blood. Within peripheral blood, clones linked to disease were CD8+ and relatively rare.

The sequence derives from a male donor with ankylosing spondylitis. Specimen: blood, either unsorted or a sorted T cell fraction (not recorded which). The gene calls are TRBV20-1 and TRBJ2-7; the match to TRBD2 covers 7 bases. The DNA of the CDR3 is TGCAGTGCTGGTTCTAGCGGCTCCTCCTACGAGCAGTACTTC. Amino acids: CSAGSSGSSYEQYF.